These T cell receptor beta chains were read from a single sample in a study of T cells expressing NK-cell markers. TCRdb reprocessed the 5' RACE reads, with one entry per CDR3 protein and no DNA. The repertoire shows 200,000 to 300,000 distinct CDR3 sequences; the top ten hold around 4.2%. The sample was blood T cells: a sorted CD56 or NKG2C T cell subset, CD4+ or CD8+ T cells, or bulk PBMC T cells (not recorded which). These receptors were obtained from a woman between 18 and 70 years old in good health. Both conserved end residues are part of each CDR3. Fields, in order: V gene, J gene, CDR3 protein.

TRBV5-6	TRBJ2-1	CASSLESGRTYNEQFF
TRBV5-1	TRBJ2-5	CASSLVGTTETQYF
TRBV20-1	TRBJ1-1	CSARPLILNTEAFF
TRBV20-1	TRBJ1-2	CSARVAGYYGYTF
TRBV19	TRBJ1-1	CASSTGAKHTEAFF
TRBV7-9	TRBJ2-3	CASSIFAGFVDTQYF
TRBV7-9	TRBJ2-1	CASSFRDAMFF
TRBV20-1	TRBJ2-1	CSASPLAGYSYNEQFF
TRBV29-1	TRBJ1-1	CSVERAGDGAFF
TRBV18	TRBJ1-6	CASSRGSPLHF
TRBV5-1	TRBJ2-1	CASSLTAGGPVGGNEQFF
TRBV28	TRBJ1-5	CASIKGGLNQPQHF
TRBV20-1	TRBJ1-4	CSASSQRLNEKLFF
TRBV2	TRBJ2-5	CASRRGREGYQETQYF
TRBV20-1	TRBJ2-1	CSARGASGSTTPTGQFF
TRBV29-1	TRBJ2-1	CSVEGEAVLYNEQFF
TRBV11-2	TRBJ2-7	CASSSISGFSSYEQYF
TRBV18	TRBJ2-5	CASSPQHSETQYF
TRBV6-1	TRBJ2-1	CASRLGTSGGDNEQFF
TRBV20-1	TRBJ2-2	CSASPTTGELFF
TRBV6-2/TRBV6-3	TRBJ2-1	CASSYEGPYNEQFF
TRBV29-1	TRBJ2-1	CSVAAGALSYNEQFF
TRBV20-1	TRBJ2-1	CSATRVPLAGGNEQFF
TRBV14	TRBJ2-3	CASSQDSGLAGINADTQYF
TRBV12-3/TRBV12-4	TRBJ2-5	CASRGTVGTQYF
TRBV4-2	TRBJ2-1	CASSVNLLAGYNEQFF
TRBV5-1	TRBJ1-3	CASSFTSGNTIYF
TRBV12-3/TRBV12-4	TRBJ2-1	CASSLREVGAIGNEQFF
TRBV23-1	TRBJ1-6	CASSQSEVLNSPLHF
TRBV20-1	TRBJ2-5	CSARGTGASLKETQYF
TRBV12-3/TRBV12-4	TRBJ1-3	CASSPTYSGNTIYF
TRBV11-2	TRBJ2-3	CASSVYRGLRDTQYF
TRBV11-2	TRBJ2-4	CASSPSSLGKNIQYF
TRBV6-1	TRBJ2-3	CASSQLAAEQGTQYF
TRBV21-1	TRBJ1-3	CASSRNSNSGNTIYF
TRBV6-4	TRBJ1-2	CASSNPQGEYGGYTF
TRBV6-1	TRBJ2-1	CASSRPGTGGFNEQFF
TRBV5-6	TRBJ1-4	CASSDRATNEKLFF
TRBV7-2	TRBJ1-1	CASSNRGRVDTEAFF
TRBV7-9	TRBJ1-1	CASSPVTGTFLTEAFF
TRBV12-3/TRBV12-4	TRBJ2-7	CASSRGTGEDEQYF
TRBV5-1	TRBJ1-4	CASSHPDEKLFF
TRBV28	TRBJ2-7	CASSSFGYEQYF
TRBV12-3/TRBV12-4	TRBJ2-7	CASSRSDGHYEQYF
TRBV28	TRBJ2-5	CASSLSTPPETQYF
TRBV2	TRBJ2-1	CASSLAGISYNEQFF
TRBV20-1	TRBJ2-7	CSAEVTHLLSYEQYF
TRBV7-2	TRBJ2-7	CASSLVGTRDEQYF
TRBV29-1	TRBJ1-2	CSVGRGSYGYTF
TRBV12-3/TRBV12-4	TRBJ1-1	CASRAGGLNTEAFF
TRBV20-1	TRBJ2-7	CSAPRWLGGPVGFYEQYF
TRBV20-1	TRBJ2-1	CSASWGAYGDEQFF
TRBV12-3/TRBV12-4	TRBJ1-6	CASSFNNSPLHF
TRBV7-2	TRBJ2-3	CASSLDTAKDTQYF
TRBV25-1	TRBJ2-7	CASSEGSSRGEQYF